The 26 T cell receptor beta chains below were found in one sample sequenced in a study of Graves' ophthalmopathy and Graves' hyperthyroidism. As the template, RNA transcripts were used to amplify TCR beta CDR3 regions. Amplification began with first-round RT-PCR using HTBI primers, then second-round multiplex PCR was performed. TCRdb ran MiXCR on the multiplex PCR reads and lists one entry per CDR3 protein. This table holds about 740,000 distinct CDR3 sequences, approximately 40% found once. Input material: peripheral blood. The source of these receptors is an adult man with Graves' ophthalmopathy.

The CDR3 sequence is CASSLSLGNEQYF. For the CDR3, the DNA is TGTGCCAGCAGTTTATCTTTAGGGAACGAGCAGTACTTC. V gene TRBV2 combines with J gene TRBJ2-7, with D unclear. The V end lost 5 bases, the J end lost 5 bases, and 13 bases lay between the germline ends. Per the germline V gene, CDR1 is SNHLY and CDR2 is FYNNEI. The CDR3 is made up of 13 amino acids.

V and J are TRBV11-2 and TRBJ1-3; no clear D. Trimming took off 2 bases at V and 1 base at J, with 12 bases between the two ends. The CDR3 consists of 16 residues. CDR1 is SGHAT and CDR2 is FQNNGV in the germline V gene. The CDR3 region has the DNA TGTGCCAGCAGCTTAACCGCATCATTATCTGGAAACACCATATATTTT. This sequence encodes CASSLTASLSGNTIYF.

For this clonotype: This could be a read error, since a much larger clone is one nucleotide away. The rearrangement joins TRBV10-3 to TRBJ1-3; no reliable D call. Germline assignment: CDR1 ENHRY and CDR2 SYGVKD. V lost 3 bases and J lost 4, with 13 bases in between. This CDR3 comprises 15 residues. Here the CDR3 reads CAISDKPTLGNTIYF. CDR3 DNA: TGTGCCATCAGTGACAAGCCAACTTTAGGAAACACCATATATTTT.

V usage is TRBV14 and J usage is TRBJ1-1; no reliable D call. Germline CDR1 and CDR2: SGHDN and FVKESK. This CDR3 region has 16 residues. Trimming took off 0 bases at V and 0 bases at J, with 11 bases between the two ends. The CDR3 DNA follows: TGTGCCAGCAGCCAAGATCATGGGAGCCTGAACACTGAAGCTTTCTTT. This encodes CASSQDHGSLNTEAFF. Looking up the rest from reference TRBV14 and TRBJ1-1 gives the full variable domain: EAGVTQFPSHSVIEKGQTVTLRCDPISGHDNLYWYRRVMGKEIKFLLHFVKESKQDESGMPNNRFLAERTGGTYSTLKVQPAELEDSGVYFCASSQDHGSLNTEAFFGQGTRLTVV.

The table lists this clonotype with many counts. This chain connects TRBV7-9 to TRBJ1-1; tentative D call: TRBD1 (5 bases). Trimming left V 1 base short and J 0 bases short, with 12 bases between. Germline CDR1 SEHNR, CDR2 FQNEAQ (reference sequence). CDR3 length equals 16 residues. In DNA form, the CDR3 reads TGTGCCAGCAGCTTAGGATTCGGACACGTGAACACTGAAGCTTTCTTT. Translated, it gives CASSLGFGHVNTEAFF.

On this clonotype: A much larger clone lies one base from this, so it may be a read error. The chain is built from TRBV7-9 and TRBJ1-1; the match to TRBD1 covers 8 bases. CDR3 length: 14 amino acids. The germline CDR1 and CDR2 sequences are SEHNR and FQNEAQ (reference sequence). This CDR3 reads CANSFQGARTEAFF. The CDR3, as DNA: TGTGCCAACAGCTTTCAGGGGGCAAGGACTGAAGCTTTCTTT.

The J gene is TRBJ2-2, the V gene TRBV29-1; 11 bases are shared with TRBD2. The CDR3 has 18 amino acids. Germline-derived CDR1 and CDR2 are SQVTM and ANQGSEA. Losses at the gene ends were 0 bases for V and 2 bases for J; bases not matched to a gene: 8. The CDR3 DNA reads as TGCAGCGTTGAAGATCAGCTAGCGGGAGGTAGAAACACCGGGGAGCTGTTTTTT. Amino acid sequence: CSVEDQLAGGRNTGELFF.

A note on this clonotype: An end of the junction differs from the germline gene, which may be a read error. This sequence joins TRBV15 and TRBJ2-6, with D possibly being TRBD1 or TRBD2 (5 bases each). The length of the CDR3 is 15 residues. The germline CDR1 and CDR2 sequences are LNHNV and YYDKDF (reference sequence). As DNA, the CDR3 is TGTGCCGCCAGCAGCTTGGGGACCGGGGCCAACGTCCTGACTTTC. Residues: CAASSLGTGANVLTF.

This clonotype was recorded once. Relative to the germline gene, one junction end is altered; a read error may explain this. The chain links TRBV7-3 to TRBJ1-1; D gene ambiguous. Germline V lookup: CDR1 SGHTA, CDR2 FQGTGA. This CDR3 is built from 14 residues. CDR3 protein: CANSLSQKGTEAFF. The CDR3 DNA follows: TGTGCCAACAGCTTATCCCAAAAAGGCACTGAAGCTTTCTTT.

As for this clonotype: The junction does not match germline at one end; this may be a read error. The chain couples TRBV10-2 to TRBJ2-6; D uncertain. This CDR3 spans 17 amino acids. From germline, CDR1 is WSHSY and CDR2 SAAADI. CDR3 sequence reads: CASSPRTARSGANVLTF. The CDR3 DNA reads TGTGCCAGCAGTCCCCGGACGGCACGCTCTGGGGCCAACGTCCTGACTTTC.

This clonotype showed up just a few times. The V call is TRBV7-9, the J call TRBJ2-7, with no clear D. CDR3 size: 13 residues. CDR1 is SEHNR, CDR2 FQNEAQ, per germline (reference sequence). The ends were cut back, 5 bases at V and 1 base at J, with 9 bases in the middle. The CDR3 is CASSHPQSYEQYF. The DNA for the CDR3 is TGTGCCAGCAGCCACCCCCAGTCCTACGAGCAGTACTTC.

This clonotype came up a few times. The V call is TRBV7-9, the J call TRBJ2-2; the D gene is possibly TRBD2 (6 bases). Germline lookup yields CDR1 SEHNR and CDR2 FQNEAQ (reference sequence). V was cut by 3 bases and J by 0 bases, with 8 bases left in between. The CDR3 runs to 15 residues. The CDR3 sequence: CASSLGLTNTGELFF. DNA of the CDR3: TGTGCCAGCAGCTTGGGACTTACGAACACCGGGGAGCTGTTTTTT.

By share, this clonotype counts as large (0.1 to 1%). The chain employs TRBV2 and TRBJ2-7; unclear D gene. Germline-derived CDR1 and CDR2 are SNHLY and FYNNEI. CDR3 length: 12 residues. The V end was cut by 2 bases, the J end by 4 bases, with 6 bases between. The CDR3 region has the DNA TGTGCCAGCAGTGAATGGGATTACGAGCAGTACTTC. As protein: CASSEWDYEQYF.

This clonotype occurred a few times. The V call is TRBV7-2, the J call TRBJ1-5; D is unresolved. With 4 bases removed from V and 5 bases from J, the gap between germline ends came to 9 bases. Germline V gene sequence: CDR1 SGHTA, CDR2 FQGNSA. The CDR3 sequence is 13 residues long. The CDR3 region has the DNA TGTGCCAGCAGCTCCACCGGTTATCAGCCCCAGCATTTT. This translates into CASSSTGYQPQHF.

This clonotype was picked up many times. The V call is TRBV29-1, the J call TRBJ1-2; no clear D gene. This CDR3 region has 14 residues. From germline, CDR1 is SQVTM and CDR2 ANQGSEA. V was cut by 6 bases and J by 3 bases, with 17 bases left in between. The CDR3 region is CSVPAREEDYGYTF. In DNA form, the CDR3 reads TGCAGCGTCCCTGCTAGAGAGGAGGACTATGGCTACACCTTC.

This clonotype has only a few counts. The V call is TRBV20-1, the J call TRBJ1-1, with D perhaps matching TRBD1 (5 bases). This CDR3 is 12 amino acids long. Trimming removed 3 bases from V and 11 bases from J, with 16 bases in between. CDR1 is DFQATT, CDR2 SNEGSKA, per germline (reference sequence). CDR3 nucleotide sequence: TGCAGTGCTAGGCGGTCCAGGGAGCCGGCTTTCTTT. Translation gives CSARRSREPAFF.

This rearrangement joins TRBV25-1 to TRBJ2-5, with 11 bases lining up with TRBD2. Germline values: CDR1 MGHDK, CDR2 SYGVNS. The CDR3 totals 14 residues. The junction had 4 bases not matched to a gene; V was cut back by 5 bases and J by 5 bases. The chain's CDR3 is CASSIAGGQETQYF. CDR3 nucleotides: TGTGCCAGCAGTATAGCGGGGGGGCAGGAGACCCAGTACTTC.

The chain joins TRBV19 to TRBJ2-6; 9 bases are shared with TRBD2. The CDR3 is 16 residues long. Germline lookup yields CDR1 LNHDA and CDR2 SQIVND (reference sequence). V gave up 4 bases and J gave up 2 bases; unmatched junction bases: 3. CDR3 residues: CASSSGRAAGANVLTF. The CDR3 coding sequence is TGTGCCAGTAGTAGCGGGAGGGCCGCTGGGGCCAACGTCCTGACTTTC.

J is TRBJ2-6 and V is TRBV11-2; D is unresolved. This CDR3 region has 16 residues. V gave up 4 bases and J gave up 0 bases, with 10 bases separating them. CDR1 and CDR2 (germline): SGHAT, FQNNGV. DNA of the CDR3: TGTGCCAGCAGCTCCGCCGAGAGCTCTGGGGCCAACGTCCTGACTTTC. Translating gives CASSSAESSGANVLTF.

The chain has TRBV25-1 and TRBJ1-6; 7 nucleotides align to TRBD1. CDR1 and CDR2 (germline): MGHDK, SYGVNS. This CDR3 has 15 amino acids. Trimming at V came to 9 bases and at J to 7 bases, leaving 12 bases not matched to a gene. Here the CDR3 DNA reads TGTGCCAGTTTCAGGGGGTTGAACACAAATTCACCCCTCCACTTT. Residues: CASFRGLNTNSPLHF.

Many counts were recorded for this clonotype. This sequence joins TRBV2 and TRBJ1-5; D gene ambiguous. Germline loops: CDR1 SNHLY, CDR2 FYNNEI. The CDR3 length is 16 residues. V shed 6 bases and J shed 4 bases, with 19 bases lying between them. CDR3 in DNA: TGTGCCAGCAGGGACGTTGTTGGTTTTGGAAATCAGCCCCAGCATTTT. Translation: CASRDVVGFGNQPQHF.

This clonotype has only a few counts. The J gene is TRBJ1-5, the V gene TRBV24-1; perhaps TRBD1 as D (6 bases). Germline V lookup: CDR1 KGHDR, CDR2 SFDVKD. CDR3 size: 16 residues. V dropped 12 bases and J dropped 6 bases, with 26 bases sitting between them. The CDR3 sequence is CAWSTQQAGVTQPQHF. Here the CDR3 DNA reads TGTGCCTGGAGTACCCAGCAGGCAGGGGTTACTCAGCCCCAGCATTTT.

This clonotype was found once. Possible read error: a much larger clone is one base away. The chain joins TRBV11-2 to TRBJ1-6; D perhaps matches TRBD1 (5 bases). Germline V gives CDR1 SGHAT, CDR2 FQNNGV. The CDR3 extends over 16 amino acids. The CDR3 reads CASSEGTPIVNSLLHF. The DNA of the CDR3 is TGTGCCAGTAGCGAGGGGACTCCCATAGTTAATTCACTCCTCCACTTT.

This clonotype has ten or more counts. The chain employs TRBV5-1 and TRBJ2-2, with D unresolved. This CDR3 is built from 15 residues. V was shortened by 3 bases and J by 1 base, with 10 bases between the two germline ends. From germline, CDR1 is SGHRS and CDR2 YFSETQ. CDR3 DNA: TGCGCCAGCAGCTCGGACGGACGGAACACCGGGGAGCTGTTTTTT. It codes for CASSSDGRNTGELFF. Full variable domain (outside the CDR3, taken from reference TRBV5-1 and TRBJ2-2): KAGVTQTPRYLIKTRGQQVTLSCSPISGHRSVSWYQQTPGQGLQFLFEYFSETQRNKGNFPGRFSGRQFSNSRSEMNVSTLELGDSALYLCASSSDGRNTGELFFGEGSRLTVL.

This clonotype has only a few counts. The gene calls are TRBV19 and TRBJ2-7, with D maybe TRBD1 (5 bases). V gave up 1 base and J gave up 2 bases, with 12 bases separating them. The CDR3 sequence is 15 residues long. Germline lookup yields CDR1 LNHDA and CDR2 SQIVND (reference sequence). CDR3 bases: TGTGCCAGTAGTATAGGGGGCGGCAACACCTACGAGCAGTACTTC. Translated: CASSIGGGNTYEQYF.

The chain uses TRBV10-3 and TRBJ2-7; possible D gene TRBD1, 5 bases. Per the germline V gene, CDR1 is ENHRY and CDR2 is SYGVKD. V gave up 2 bases and J gave up 6 bases, with 17 bases separating them. The CDR3 runs 15 residues. CDR3 coding DNA: TGTGCCATCAGTGAGGGGGAAGCCCTCCAGGGCGAGCAGTACTTC. Translation gives CAISEGEALQGEQYF.